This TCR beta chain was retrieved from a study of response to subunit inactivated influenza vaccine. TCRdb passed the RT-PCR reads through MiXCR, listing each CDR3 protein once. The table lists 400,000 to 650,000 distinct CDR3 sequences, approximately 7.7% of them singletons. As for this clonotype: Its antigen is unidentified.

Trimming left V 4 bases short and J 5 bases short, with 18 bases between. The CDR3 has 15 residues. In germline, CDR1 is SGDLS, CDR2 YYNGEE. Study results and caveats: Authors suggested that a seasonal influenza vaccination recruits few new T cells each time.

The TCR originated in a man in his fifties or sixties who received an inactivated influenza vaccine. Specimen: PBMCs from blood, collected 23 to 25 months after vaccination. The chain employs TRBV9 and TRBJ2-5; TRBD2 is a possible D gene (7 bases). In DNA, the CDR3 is TGTGCCAGCAGCCCTGAGGGGGGGCTGGGTGAGACCCAGTACTTC. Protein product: CASSPEGGLGETQYF.